This TCR beta chain was identified during a study of Tregs in tolerant kidney transplant recipients. Sequencing used immunoSEQ multiplex PCR; TCRdb keeps in-frame clones, though not all of them. The data contain nearly 95,000 clones, approximately 94% of them seen just once; the ten biggest clones take up 0.46%. The study, taken as a whole, reports: Donor-specific Treg expansion exceeded global Treg expansion in tolerant patients, suggesting antigen drive.

With 7 bases clipped from V and 5 bases from J, the junction kept 18 bases outside the gene matches. The germline V gene has CDR1 LNHDA and CDR2 SQIVND (reference sequence). The CDR3 extends over 17 amino acids. Turning to this clone: Antigen specificity is unknown.

The receptor was derived from a human donor who received a combined kidney and bone marrow transplant. The sequenced sample was CD4+ T cells from blood, obtained before the transplant. The chain links TRBV19 to TRBJ1-1; 8 positions match TRBD1. The CDR3 coding sequence is TGTGCCAGTACGGGCAGGGGGCGAGGGTCTGCGAGGACTGAAGCTTTCTTT. This sequence encodes CASTGRGRGSARTEAFF.